This TCR beta chain was identified during a study of blood T cell repertoires in COVID-19. TCRdb's copy holds only in-frame clones and misses some; the assay was immunoSEQ multiplex PCR. The sample has roughly 70,000 clones, roughly 72% seen once. This CDR3 has 15 residues. CDR1 SGHNT and CDR2 YENEEA come from the germline V gene. The ends were cut back, 2 bases at V and 6 bases at J, with 13 bases in the middle. The specimen sequenced was peripheral blood. The clonotype comes from a man aged 55-75 years with COVID-19, enrolled during active disease. The V call is TRBV11-3, the J call TRBJ2-2; tentatively, D is TRBD2 (6 bases). The CDR3, as DNA: TGTGCCAGCAGCTTAATGGGCGGGGCGGCCGGGGAGCTGTTTTTT. The encoded protein is CASSLMGGAAGELFF.